A few counts support the clone carrying this T cell receptor (beta chain). The CDR3 spans 13 residues. V was cut by 8 bases and J by 1 base, with 12 bases left in between. CDR1 and CDR2 from the germline V gene are MNHEY and SVGEGT. MiXCR, run by TCRdb on the RT-PCR reads, gives a single entry per CDR3 protein. The sample lists hundreds of thousands of distinct CDR3 sequences; 11% to 15% were seen once. V gene TRBV6-2 or TRBV6-3 combines with J gene TRBJ2-7, with D tentatively TRBD1 (5 bases). The receptor was isolated from a female donor in good health, serving as a healthy control. The sample consisted of memory CD4+ T cells from blood. The CDR3 sequence is CASRIGVSYEQYF. The CDR3 region has the DNA TGTGCCAGCCGTATAGGGGTTTCCTACGAGCAGTACTTC.